This T cell receptor (beta chain) was obtained from a study of CD8+CD57+ T cells in acquired aplastic anemia. General study results and limits: Significant differences in CD8+ Simpson's diversity were not observed between patients and controls.

Trimming at V came to 1 base and at J to 0 bases, leaving 4 bases not matched to a gene. Germline V gene lookup returns CDR1 KGHSH and CDR2 LQKENI. The CDR3 is made up of 16 amino acids. Researchers used genomic DNA as the template to profile TCR beta VDJ and CDR3. MiXCR was run by TCRdb on the reads, yielding one entry per CDR3 protein. Found here are 150,000 to 200,000 distinct CDR3 sequences, less than 50% of them singletons; the top ten hold around 13%. This clonotype came up a few times. Antigen unknown. Patients sequenced had flow cytometry evidence of CD8+CD57+ cell expansion. The sample was sorted CD4+, CD8+, or CD8+CD57+ T cells (not recorded which) from PBMCs. The V and J genes are TRBV18 and TRBJ2-5, with 8 bases fitting TRBD2. The TCR was taken from a human donor with aplastic anemia. The CDR3 DNA reads TGTGCCAGCTCACCACGAATAGCGGGGTACCAAGAGACCCAGTACTTC. This encodes CASSPRIAGYQETQYF.